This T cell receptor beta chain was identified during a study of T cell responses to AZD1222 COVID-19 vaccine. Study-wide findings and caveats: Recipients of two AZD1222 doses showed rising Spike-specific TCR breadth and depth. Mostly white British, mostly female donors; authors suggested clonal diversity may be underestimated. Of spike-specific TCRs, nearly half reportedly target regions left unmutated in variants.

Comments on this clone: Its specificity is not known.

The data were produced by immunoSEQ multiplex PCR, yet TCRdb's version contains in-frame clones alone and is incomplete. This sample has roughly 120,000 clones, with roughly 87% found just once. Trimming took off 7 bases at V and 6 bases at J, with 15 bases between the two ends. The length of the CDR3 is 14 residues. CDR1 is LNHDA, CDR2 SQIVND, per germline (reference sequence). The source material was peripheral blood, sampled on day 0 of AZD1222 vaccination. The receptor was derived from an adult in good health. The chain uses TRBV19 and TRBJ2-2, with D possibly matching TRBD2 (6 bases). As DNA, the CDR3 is TGTGCCAGTACCCCGGGGGAGCGGGCCGGGGAGCTGTTTTTT. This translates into CASTPGERAGELFF. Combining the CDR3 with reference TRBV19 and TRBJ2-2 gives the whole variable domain DGGITQSPKYLFRKEGQNVTLSCEQNLNHDAMYWYRQDPGQGLRLIYYSQIVNDFQKGDIAEGYSVSREKKESFPLTVTSAQKNPTAFYLCASTPGERAGELFFGEGSRLTVL.